The 12 T cell receptor beta chains listed next were all sequenced from one sample in a study of PD-1 blockade in classical Hodgkin lymphoma (dated by TCRdb to 2018 to 2021). The protocol used for the library was the immunoSEQ multiplex PCR assay. The immuneACCESS repertoire file appears here via TCRdb, limited to in-frame rearrangements. These files lack a portion of the clones; in checked studies, under half of the deficit traces to unresolved V genes, and the cause of the others is not known. Here the sample has 35,000 to 45,000 clones; approximately 87% occur a single time. The ten largest make up roughly 10% of the sample. In the paper's terms, the time point label means: cycle 1 day 1 (C1D1), immediately before nivolumab initiation. Relapse after autologous stem cell transplantation had occurred in all trial patients, and cohorts A, B and C were distinguished by prior brentuximab vedotin exposure.

Sequences were derived from peripheral blood mononuclear cells (PBMCs), sampled at baseline. All receptors come from a human donor with classical Hodgkin lymphoma.

This clone was counted only a few times. The chain has TRBV19 and TRBJ2-3; the match to TRBD2 covers 12 bases. Trimming at V came to 4 bases and at J to 6 bases, leaving 8 bases not matched to a gene. In germline, CDR1 is LNHDA, CDR2 SQIVND (reference sequence). This CDR3 contains 16 residues. The DNA of the CDR3 is TGTGCCAGTAGTAACCGACTAGCGGGAGCCCTTGATACGCAGTATTTT. Its protein product is CASSNRLAGALDTQYF.

The chain recombines TRBV5-4 with TRBJ2-2, with D possibly being TRBD1 or TRBD2 (6 bases each). This CDR3 is built from 16 residues. Germline lookup yields CDR1 SGHNT and CDR2 YYREEE (reference sequence). The V end was cut by 7 bases, the J end by 5 bases, with 21 bases between. In DNA form, the CDR3 reads TGTGCCAGCGAGCTTGGGGGGCAAGGGGCGACCGGGGAGCTGTTTTTT. It encodes CASELGGQGATGELFF. The full variable domain, completed using reference TRBV5-4 and TRBJ2-2, is ETGVTQSPTHLIKTRGQQVTLRCSSQSGHNTVSWYQQALGQGPQFIFQYYREEENGRGNFPPRFSGLQFPNYSSELNVNALELDDSALYLCASELGGQGATGELFFGEGSRLTVL.

The chain is built from TRBV5-6 and TRBJ1-3; D is ambiguous. Germline-derived CDR1 and CDR2 are SGHDT and YYEEEE. V was pared by 0 bases and J by 4 bases, with 5 bases between. The CDR3 is made up of 13 amino acids. In nucleotides, the CDR3 is TGTGCCAGCAGCTTGGTTGGGGGAAACACCATATATTTT. This gives the protein CASSLVGGNTIYF.

The rearrangement joins TRBV9 to TRBJ2-1; no clear D. V was shortened by 3 bases and J by 4 bases, with 11 bases between the two germline ends. The CDR3 has 14 residues. Germline V lookup: CDR1 SGDLS, CDR2 YYNGEE. The CDR3 here is CASSATGRYNEQFF. The CDR3 nucleotides are TGTGCCAGCAGCGCGACCGGACGGTACAATGAGCAGTTCTTC.

The CDR3 loop is CASSVEQGSWAGELFF. CDR3 bases: TGTGCCAGCAGCGTAGAGCAGGGTAGTTGGGCCGGGGAGCTGTTTTTT. The chain joins TRBV9 to TRBJ2-2, with D possibly TRBD1 on 5 matching bases. There are 16 residues in the CDR3. The germline gives CDR1 SGDLS, CDR2 YYNGEE. V lost 0 bases, J lost 6 bases, and 15 bases lay in between.

V and J are TRBV5-8 and TRBJ2-3; 7 positions agree with TRBD2. Per germline, CDR1 SGHTS and CDR2 YDEGEE. The CDR3 runs 15 residues. J gave up 3 bases and V 6 bases, and 10 bases lay outside the gene matches. This CDR3 is CASNRGLVGTDTQYF. CDR3 nucleotide sequence: TGTGCCAGCAACCGAGGACTAGTAGGAACAGATACGCAGTATTTT.

The chain is built from TRBV11-2 and TRBJ2-5; the match to TRBD1 covers 7 bases. CDR1 SGHAT and CDR2 FQNNGV come from the germline V gene. V shed 0 bases, J shed 2 bases, and the junction held 9 bases outside the gene matches. The CDR3 runs to 17 residues. CDR3 loop: CASSLDFHRTGQETQYF. CDR3 bases: TGTGCCAGCAGCTTAGATTTCCACCGGACAGGACAAGAGACCCAGTACTTC.

This rearrangement joins TRBV10-3 to TRBJ1-2; D remains unclear. CDR3 size: 15 residues. Germline CDR1 reads ENHRY; CDR2 reads SYGVKD. The V end was cut by 7 bases, the J end by 2 bases, with 17 bases between. Written as DNA, the CDR3 is TGTGCCATCATGGCGGGGTCTAAGGGAAACTATGGCTACACCTTC. Translating gives CAIMAGSKGNYGYTF.

The rearrangement joins TRBV7-9 to TRBJ2-3; TRBD2 matches 11 bases. J gave up 7 bases and V 5 bases, and 14 bases lay outside the gene matches. This CDR3 is 17 amino acids long. The germline V gene has CDR1 SEHNR and CDR2 FQNEAQ (reference sequence). CDR3 nucleotides: TGTGCCAGCAGCCTAGGACACCCCGGGACTAGCGGTTATACGCAGTATTTT. This translates into CASSLGHPGTSGYTQYF.

The J gene is TRBJ2-5, the V gene TRBV2; unclear D gene. The CDR3 spans 14 residues. V gave up 6 bases and J gave up 0 bases, with 11 bases separating them. Per germline, CDR1 SNHLY and CDR2 FYNNEI. For the CDR3, the DNA is TGTGCCAGCAGCGCAACGAGGTACCAAGAGACCCAGTACTTC. It yields the protein CASSATRYQETQYF. Full variable domain (remainder filled in from reference TRBV2 and TRBJ2-5): EPEVTQTPSHQVTQMGQEVILRCVPISNHLYFYWYRQILGQKVEFLVSFYNNEISEKSEIFDDQFSVERPDGSNFTLKIRSTKLEDSAMYFCASSATRYQETQYFGPGTRLLVL.

This sequence joins TRBV5-6 and TRBJ1-2; TRBD1 might be the D (5 bases). Germline CDR1 is SGHDT and CDR2 is YYEEEE. The CDR3 is 16 residues long. The V end was cut by 2 bases, the J end by 4 bases, with 18 bases between. This CDR3 reads CASSLRGNWQGYGYTF. The CDR3 coding sequence is TGTGCCAGCAGCTTACGCGGAAATTGGCAGGGCTATGGCTACACCTTC.

This sequence joins TRBV11-2 and TRBJ2-7, with D tentatively TRBD1 (5 bases). This CDR3 comprises 17 residues. CDR1 SGHAT and CDR2 FQNNGV come from the germline V gene. Trimming stripped 3 bases from V and 3 bases from J, with 21 bases between. The CDR3 region is CASSFTVVISGIYEQYF. The CDR3 DNA sequence: TGTGCCAGCAGCTTTACTGTAGTAATCTCAGGGATCTACGAGCAGTACTTC.